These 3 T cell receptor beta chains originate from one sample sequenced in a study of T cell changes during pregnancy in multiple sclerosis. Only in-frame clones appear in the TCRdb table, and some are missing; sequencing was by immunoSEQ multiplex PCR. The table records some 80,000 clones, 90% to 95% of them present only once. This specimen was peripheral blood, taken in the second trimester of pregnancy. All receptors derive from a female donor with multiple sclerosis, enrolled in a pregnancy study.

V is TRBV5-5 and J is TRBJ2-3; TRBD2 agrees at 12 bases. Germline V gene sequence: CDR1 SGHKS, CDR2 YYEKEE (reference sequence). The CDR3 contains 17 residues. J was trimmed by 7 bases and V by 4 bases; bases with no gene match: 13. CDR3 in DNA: TGTGCCAGCAGCCTGACTAGCGGGAGCCTTGCCGCCTATACGCAGTATTTT. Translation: CASSLTSGSLAAYTQYF.

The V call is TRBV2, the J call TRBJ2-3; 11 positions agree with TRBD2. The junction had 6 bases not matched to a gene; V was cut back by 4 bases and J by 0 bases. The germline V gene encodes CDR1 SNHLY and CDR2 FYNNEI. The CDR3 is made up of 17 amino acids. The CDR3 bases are TGTGCCAGCAGTGTGGGTAGCGGGAGGGTAAGCACAGATACGCAGTATTTT. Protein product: CASSVGSGRVSTDTQYF.

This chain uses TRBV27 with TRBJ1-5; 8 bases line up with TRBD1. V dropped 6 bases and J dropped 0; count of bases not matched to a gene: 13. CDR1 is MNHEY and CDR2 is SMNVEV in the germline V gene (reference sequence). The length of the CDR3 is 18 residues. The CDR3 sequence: CASRSRAGGHYSNQPQHF. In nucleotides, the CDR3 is TGTGCCAGCAGATCCCGAGCAGGGGGCCATTATAGCAATCAGCCCCAGCATTTT.